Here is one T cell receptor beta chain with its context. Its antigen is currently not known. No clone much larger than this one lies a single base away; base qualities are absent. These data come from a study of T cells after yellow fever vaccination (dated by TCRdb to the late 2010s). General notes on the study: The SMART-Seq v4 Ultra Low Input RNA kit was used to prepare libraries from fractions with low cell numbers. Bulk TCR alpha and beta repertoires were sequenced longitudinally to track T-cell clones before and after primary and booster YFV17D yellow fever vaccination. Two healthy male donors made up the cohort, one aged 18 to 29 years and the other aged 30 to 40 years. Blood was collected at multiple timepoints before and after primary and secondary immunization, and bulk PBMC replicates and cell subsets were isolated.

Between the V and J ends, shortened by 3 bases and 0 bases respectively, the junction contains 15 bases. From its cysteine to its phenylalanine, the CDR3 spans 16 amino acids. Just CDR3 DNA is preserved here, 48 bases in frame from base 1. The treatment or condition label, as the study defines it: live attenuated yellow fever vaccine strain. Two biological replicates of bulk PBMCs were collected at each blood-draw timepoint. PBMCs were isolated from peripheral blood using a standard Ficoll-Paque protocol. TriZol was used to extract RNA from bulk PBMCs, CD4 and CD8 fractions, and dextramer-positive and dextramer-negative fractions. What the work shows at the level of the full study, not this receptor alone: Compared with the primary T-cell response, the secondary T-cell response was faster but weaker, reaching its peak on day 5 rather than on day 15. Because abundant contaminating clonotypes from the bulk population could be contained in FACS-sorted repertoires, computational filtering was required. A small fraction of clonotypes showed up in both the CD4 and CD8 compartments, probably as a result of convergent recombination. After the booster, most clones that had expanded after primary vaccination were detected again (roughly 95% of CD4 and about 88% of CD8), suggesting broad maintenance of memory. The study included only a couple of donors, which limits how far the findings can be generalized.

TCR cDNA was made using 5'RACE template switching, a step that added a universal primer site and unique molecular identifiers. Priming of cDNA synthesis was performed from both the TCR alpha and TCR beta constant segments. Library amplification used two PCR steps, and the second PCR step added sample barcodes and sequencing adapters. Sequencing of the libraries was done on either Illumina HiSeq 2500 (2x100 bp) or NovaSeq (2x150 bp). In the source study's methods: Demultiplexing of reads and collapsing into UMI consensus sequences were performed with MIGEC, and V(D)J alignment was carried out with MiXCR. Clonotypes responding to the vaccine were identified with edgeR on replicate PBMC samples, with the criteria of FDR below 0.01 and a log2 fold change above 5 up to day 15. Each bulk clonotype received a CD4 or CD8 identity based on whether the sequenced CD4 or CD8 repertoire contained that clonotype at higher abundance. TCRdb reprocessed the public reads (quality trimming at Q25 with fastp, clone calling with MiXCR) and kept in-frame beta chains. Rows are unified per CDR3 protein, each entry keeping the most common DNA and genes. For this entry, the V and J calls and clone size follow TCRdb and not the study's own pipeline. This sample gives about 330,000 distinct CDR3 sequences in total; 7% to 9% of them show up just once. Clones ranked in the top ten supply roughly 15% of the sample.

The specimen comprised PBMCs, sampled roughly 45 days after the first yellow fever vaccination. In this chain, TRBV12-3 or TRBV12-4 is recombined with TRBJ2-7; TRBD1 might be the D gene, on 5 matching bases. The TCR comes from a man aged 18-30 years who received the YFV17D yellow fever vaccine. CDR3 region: CASSFEAGLSSYEQYF. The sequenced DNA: TGTGCCAGCAGTTTCGAGGCAGGGTTGAGCTCCTACGAGCAGTACTTC.